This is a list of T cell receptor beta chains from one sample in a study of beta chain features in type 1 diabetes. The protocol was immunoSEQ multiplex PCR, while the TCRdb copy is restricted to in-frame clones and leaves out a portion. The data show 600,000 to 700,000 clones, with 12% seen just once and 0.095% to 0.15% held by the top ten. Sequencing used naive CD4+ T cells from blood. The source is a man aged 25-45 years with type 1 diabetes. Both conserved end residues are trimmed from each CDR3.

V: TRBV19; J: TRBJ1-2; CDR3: ASRDGGLGYGYT
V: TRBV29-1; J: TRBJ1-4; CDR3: SVEDGPGGEKLF
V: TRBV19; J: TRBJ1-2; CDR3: ASSNRDRDRYT
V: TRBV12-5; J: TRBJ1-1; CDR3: ASGFPQGLLNTEAF
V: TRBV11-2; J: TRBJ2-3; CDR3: ASSFPTRGGGAMTDTQY
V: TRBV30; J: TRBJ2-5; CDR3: AWSAQTQETQY
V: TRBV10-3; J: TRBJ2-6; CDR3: AISVEGAGANVLT
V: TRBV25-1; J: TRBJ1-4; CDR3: ASSDHGQVNEKLF
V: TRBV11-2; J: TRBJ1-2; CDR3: ASSLDGTAEGYT
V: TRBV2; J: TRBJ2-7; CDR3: AITDRTYEQY
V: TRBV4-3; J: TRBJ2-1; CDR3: ASSQDWSGYAYNEQF
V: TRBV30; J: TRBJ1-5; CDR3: AWSVKGGNQPQH
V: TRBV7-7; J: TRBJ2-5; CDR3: ASSWGSEETQY
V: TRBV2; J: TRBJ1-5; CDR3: ASSGSNSNQPQH
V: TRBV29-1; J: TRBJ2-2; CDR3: SAGTGRATGELF
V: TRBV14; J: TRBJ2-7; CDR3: ASSQGMTGLDEQY
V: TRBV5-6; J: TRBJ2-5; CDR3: ASSLELGPQETQY
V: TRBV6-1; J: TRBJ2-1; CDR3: ASTTGPQRGNEQF
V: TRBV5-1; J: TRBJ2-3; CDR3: ASHQQDLDTQY
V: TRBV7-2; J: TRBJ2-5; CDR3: ASSLVAETQY
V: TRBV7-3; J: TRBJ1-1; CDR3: ASRYQEGTEAF
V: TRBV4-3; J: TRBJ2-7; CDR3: ASSYFAFDYEQY
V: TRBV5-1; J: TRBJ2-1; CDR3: ASSLRSTTGNEQF
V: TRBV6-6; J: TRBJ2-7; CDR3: ASSFQPPQGYEQY
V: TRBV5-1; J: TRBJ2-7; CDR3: ASSYDGQSPYEQY
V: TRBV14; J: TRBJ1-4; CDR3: ASSQVGGLNEKLF
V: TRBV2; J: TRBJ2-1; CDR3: ASSGDDSYNEQF
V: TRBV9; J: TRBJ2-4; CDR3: ASSAGQGKNIQY
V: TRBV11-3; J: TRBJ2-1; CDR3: ASSLDQVGYNEQF
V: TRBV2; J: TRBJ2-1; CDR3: ASSEAGLVANEQF
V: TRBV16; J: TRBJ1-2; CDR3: ASSQSTRGAGYT
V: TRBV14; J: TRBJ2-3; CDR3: ASSQRGPRPDTQY
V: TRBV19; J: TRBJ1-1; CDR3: ASMREWGTEAF
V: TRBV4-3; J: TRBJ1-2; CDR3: ASSQGTSNYGYT
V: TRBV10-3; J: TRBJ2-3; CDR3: AISEEQDTQY
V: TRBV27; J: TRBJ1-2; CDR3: ASSSQGNGYT
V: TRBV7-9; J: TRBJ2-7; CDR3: ASSSRDFYEQY
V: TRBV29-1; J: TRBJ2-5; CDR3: SVAKRRQETQY
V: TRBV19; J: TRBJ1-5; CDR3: ASSAGQKNQPQH
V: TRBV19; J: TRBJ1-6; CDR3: ASSMGDRVASPLH
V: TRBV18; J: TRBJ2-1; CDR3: ASSPLGVSSYNEQF
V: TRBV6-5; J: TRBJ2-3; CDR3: ASSQTWDSTDTQY
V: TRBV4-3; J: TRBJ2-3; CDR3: ASSQERGSTDTQY
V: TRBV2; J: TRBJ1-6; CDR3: ASRIPTGAGSPLH
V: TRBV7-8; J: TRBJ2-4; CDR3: ASSPETHKNIQY
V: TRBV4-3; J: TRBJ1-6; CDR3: ASSQDIGNSPLH
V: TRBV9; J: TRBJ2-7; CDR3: ASSPRLWDGPYEQY
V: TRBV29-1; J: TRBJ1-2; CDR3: SVGGAEGPGYT
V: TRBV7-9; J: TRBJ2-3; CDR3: ASSLQTGGGTDTQY
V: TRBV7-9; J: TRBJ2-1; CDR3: ASRSTRQSSGGTEQF
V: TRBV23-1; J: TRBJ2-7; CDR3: ASSHPGDSPFEQY
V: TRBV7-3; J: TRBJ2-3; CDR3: ASSLDGSTDTQY
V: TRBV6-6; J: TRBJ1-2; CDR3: ASTGQGVGYT
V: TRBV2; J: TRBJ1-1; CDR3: ASRDGNTEAF
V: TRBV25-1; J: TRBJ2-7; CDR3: ASSHPGSNSYEQY
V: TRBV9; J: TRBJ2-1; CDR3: ASSVGVLGHEQF
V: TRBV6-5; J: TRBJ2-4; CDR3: ASSRGGAPNIQY